This T cell receptor beta chain was captured in a study of cytomegalovirus exposure and HLA in healthy donors. Study-wide findings and caveats: Most TCR beta V segments were productive about 87% or about 30% of the time in an earlier analysis. In a later analysis, a genetic analysis reported fewer productive-TCR N-insertions in an Asian-associated ancestry cluster than the cohort average. Most TCR sequences showed up rarely, but some public TCRs showed up in many donors. Published work reported that the classifier diagnosed cytomegalovirus status with high specificity and sensitivity.

13 Jbeta primers and 60 Vbeta primers were used for the PCR. Sequenced by immunoSEQ multiplex PCR; TCRdb stores in-frame clones only, minus some. This table has around 70,000 clones, around 74% appearing once. Concerning this clone: Its specificity is not known.

This CDR3 region has 16 residues. With 5 bases removed from V and 0 bases from J, the gap between germline ends came to 17 bases. Germline V gene data show CDR1 as MNHEY and CDR2 as SMNVEV (reference sequence). The chain recombines TRBV27 with TRBJ2-7, with a weak D call TRBD2 (6 bases). The origin of this receptor is a human donor in good health. The sequencing sample was made of PBMCs. The CDR3 loop reads CASSPPGSGNSYEQYF. The CDR3 DNA is TGTGCCAGCAGTCCCCCGGGTAGCGGCAACTCCTACGAGCAGTACTTC.